The 21 T cell receptor beta chains below come from one sample, sequenced in a study of T cells in pancreatic ductal adenocarcinoma. This table comes from immunoSEQ multiplex PCR, and its TCRdb copy is limited to in-frame clones, with some not included. The sample contains 8,500 to 9,500 clones, about 61% of which appear only once. Selected pancreatic ductal adenocarcinoma patients had undergone surgery without neoadjuvant therapy. Sequenced input: pancreatic tumor tissue. The receptors come from a human donor with pancreatic ductal adenocarcinoma.

The chain is built from TRBV5-4 and TRBJ1-3, with D tentatively TRBD1 (6 bases). The CDR3 is made up of 17 amino acids. V shed 2 bases and J shed 4 bases, with 19 bases lying between them. In germline, CDR1 is SGHNT, CDR2 YYREEE (reference sequence). As DNA, the CDR3 is TGTGCCAGCAGCTTAGACGTAAGGGGGGCGCCCGGAAACACCATATATTTT. This codes for CASSLDVRGAPGNTIYF.

The J gene is TRBJ1-2, the V gene TRBV2, with unresolved D. Germline CDR1 is SNHLY and CDR2 is FYNNEI. The CDR3 sequence is 14 residues long. V lost 1 base and J 8 bases, leaving 14 bases between the germline ends. CDR3 sequence (DNA): TGTGCCAGCAGTGAAGTCGGAGGGCGGGAGGGCTACACCTTC. This codes for CASSEVGGREGYTF.

Only one count was recorded for this clone. This chain links TRBV2 with TRBJ2-7; a weak D match, TRBD2 (6 bases). The V end was cut by 4 bases, the J end by 3 bases, with 13 bases between. Germline V gene lookup returns CDR1 SNHLY and CDR2 FYNNEI. CDR3 length: 14 residues. The CDR3 nucleotides are TGTGCCAGCAGTGTGACGGGGGTCCTCTACGAGCAGTACTTC. Residues: CASSVTGVLYEQYF.

The chain carries TRBV5-1 and TRBJ2-3; 14 positions agree with TRBD2. The germline V gene has CDR1 SGHRS and CDR2 YFSETQ. Losses at the gene ends were 4 bases for V and 3 bases for J; bases not matched to a gene: 7. The CDR3 extends over 17 amino acids. The CDR3: CASSRLAGGGLTDTQYF. The CDR3 bases are TGCGCCAGCAGCCGACTAGCGGGAGGGGGGTTGACAGATACGCAGTATTTT.

V gene TRBV19 combines with J gene TRBJ2-3; D unresolved. CDR3 length: 13 residues. V lost 4 bases and J 1 base, leaving 6 bases between the germline ends. Per germline, CDR1 LNHDA and CDR2 SQIVND (reference sequence). The CDR3 region is CASSTRRTDTQYF. Here the CDR3 DNA reads TGTGCCAGTAGTACCCGCCGCACAGATACGCAGTATTTT. Full variable domain (remainder filled in from reference TRBV19 and TRBJ2-3): DGGITQSPKYLFRKEGQNVTLSCEQNLNHDAMYWYRQDPGQGLRLIYYSQIVNDFQKGDIAEGYSVSREKKESFPLTVTSAQKNPTAFYLCASSTRRTDTQYFGPGTRLTVL.

The V and J genes are TRBV21-1 and TRBJ1-2; TRBD1 was called by the table and not checked on the DNA. TRBV21-1 is deemed a pseudogene. The length of the CDR3 is 12 residues. CDR3 region: CASSTDRESYTF. CDR3 nucleotide sequence: TGTGCCAGCAGCACGGACAGGGAGAGCTACACCTTC.

The chain has TRBV6-1 and TRBJ2-1, with TRBD1 as a possible D gene (6 bases). The V end was cut by 6 bases, the J end by 7 bases, with 16 bases between. Germline values: CDR1 MNHNS, CDR2 SASEGT. The CDR3 length is 14 residues. The CDR3 here is CASSDRTFLNEQFF. CDR3 bases: TGTGCCAGCAGCGACAGGACCTTTCTAAATGAGCAGTTCTTC.

The chain links TRBV5-6 to TRBJ2-5, with D possibly TRBD1 on 6 matching bases. The CDR3 runs 13 residues. Germline V CDR1 and CDR2: SGHDT, YYEEEE. Trimming cost V 4 bases and J 4 bases, with 11 bases left between them. CDR3 DNA sequence: TGTGCCAGCAGCCGCTGGACAGCAGAGACCCAGTACTTC. Translating it yields CASSRWTAETQYF.

This clone was found a few times. The CDR3 loop is CASSVRTDTQYF. CDR3 bases: TGTGCCAGCAGTGTCCGCACAGATACGCAGTATTTT. The chain couples TRBV2 to TRBJ2-3; no clear D gene. V was cut by 4 bases and J by 1 base, with 3 bases left in between. The CDR3 has 12 amino acids. Germline V gives CDR1 SNHLY, CDR2 FYNNEI. Full variable domain (outside the CDR3, taken from reference TRBV2 and TRBJ2-3): EPEVTQTPSHQVTQMGQEVILRCVPISNHLYFYWYRQILGQKVEFLVSFYNNEISEKSEIFDDQFSVERPDGSNFTLKIRSTKLEDSAMYFCASSVRTDTQYFGPGTRLTVL.

The V and J genes are TRBV2 and TRBJ2-1; 11 bases fit TRBD2. Germline lookup yields CDR1 SNHLY and CDR2 FYNNEI. The CDR3 runs 14 residues. V was clipped by 6 bases and J by 7 bases; unmatched bases: 5. This CDR3 reads CASSISGRGNEQFF. In DNA form, the CDR3 reads TGTGCCAGCAGCATTAGCGGGAGGGGTAATGAGCAGTTCTTC.

This chain joins TRBV14 and TRBJ1-2, with 7 positions matching TRBD1. Trimming at V came to 3 bases and at J to 4 bases, leaving 14 bases not matched to a gene. Germline V gene sequence: CDR1 SGHDN, CDR2 FVKESK. The CDR3 runs 17 residues. CDR3 DNA sequence: TGTGCCAGCAGCCAGAAACGGGACAGAGGATTCTTCTATGGCTACACCTTC. Its translation is CASSQKRDRGFFYGYTF.

This chain joins TRBV27 and TRBJ1-4, with TRBD1 as a possible D gene (5 bases). This CDR3 comprises 15 residues. Germline V lookup: CDR1 MNHEY, CDR2 SMNVEV (reference sequence). V shed 6 bases and J shed 2 bases, with 13 bases lying between them. The CDR3 reads CASSPRRVTNEKLFF. CDR3 nucleotide sequence: TGTGCCAGCAGCCCACGCAGGGTTACTAATGAAAAACTGTTTTTT.

The chain has TRBV7-2 and TRBJ1-2; no clear D. V was cut by 7 bases and J by 4 bases, with 22 bases left in between. Per germline, CDR1 SGHTA and CDR2 FQGNSA. CDR3 length: 16 amino acids. The CDR3 spells CASTPGSAPEPYGYTF. CDR3 DNA sequence: TGTGCCAGCACCCCGGGAAGTGCTCCGGAACCCTATGGCTACACCTTC. Drawing the rest from reference TRBV7-2 and TRBJ1-2, the complete variable domain is GAGVSQSPSNKVTEKGKDVELRCDPISGHTALYWYRQSLGQGLEFLIYFQGNSAPDKSGLPSDRFSAERTGGSVSTLTIQRTQQEDSAVYLCASTPGSAPEPYGYTFGSGTRLTVV.

The chain employs TRBV9 and TRBJ1-3, with D unresolved. CDR1 SGDLS and CDR2 YYNGEE come from the germline V gene. This CDR3 is built from 14 residues. V was clipped by 0 bases and J by 3 bases, with 7 bases between them. In nucleotides, the CDR3 is TGTGCCAGCAGCGTAGGGACGCTTGGAAACACCATATATTTT. It specifies CASSVGTLGNTIYF.

The chain has TRBV29-1 and TRBJ1-1; 7 nucleotides align to TRBD1. The trim removed 8 bases at V and 4 bases at J, leaving 10 bases unmatched. Germline V CDR1 and CDR2: SQVTM, ANQGSEA. CDR3 length equals 13 residues. The CDR3 sequence is CSSNDRAGTEAFF. CDR3 coding DNA: TGCAGCTCGAACGACAGGGCGGGCACTGAAGCTTTCTTT.

This clone was detected a few times. Other DNA sequences in this sample translate to the same CDR3. The chain employs TRBV5-6 and TRBJ2-5, with TRBD1 identical over 7 bases. CDR1 is SGHDT and CDR2 is YYEEEE in the germline V gene. J was trimmed by 5 bases and V by 4 bases; bases with no gene match: 8. The CDR3 is 14 amino acids. The CDR3 spells CASSEYRGWETQYF. The CDR3 DNA follows: TGTGCCAGCAGCGAATACAGGGGATGGGAGACCCAGTACTTC.

V and J are TRBV9 and TRBJ2-1; possible D gene TRBD1, 5 bases. V was trimmed by 5 bases and J by 4 bases, leaving 13 bases between them. CDR3 length: 14 amino acids. The V gene's germline CDR1 is SGDLS and CDR2 YYNGEE. CDR3 nucleotides: TGTGCCAGCAGATCGGATGGGGCTTACAATGAGCAGTTCTTC. Protein: CASRSDGAYNEQFF.

The rearrangement joins TRBV4-1 to TRBJ2-5, with TRBD1 matching 10 bases. In germline, CDR1 is MGHRA, CDR2 YSYEKL. The CDR3 sequence is 17 residues long. With 1 base clipped from V and 5 bases from J, the junction kept 10 bases outside the gene matches. CDR3 sequence (DNA): TGCGCCAGCAGCCAAGTGTCGGGACAGGGGTTTGGGGAGACCCAGTACTTC. Its protein product is CASSQVSGQGFGETQYF.

CDR3 sequence reads: CASSLLAGGPINEQFF. The CDR3 DNA reads TGCGCCAGCAGCTTACTAGCGGGGGGGCCGATTAATGAGCAGTTCTTC. The rearrangement uses TRBV5-1 and TRBJ2-1; 13 nucleotides agree with TRBD2. The ends lost 2 bases at V and 7 bases at J; junction bases unmatched: 6. Per germline, CDR1 SGHRS and CDR2 YFSETQ. This CDR3 spans 16 amino acids.

Written as DNA, the CDR3 is TGTGCCAGCAGCCCGCCGGGACAGTGGGAGACCCAGTACTTC. This sequence encodes CASSPPGQWETQYF. The V gene is TRBV5-4, the J gene TRBJ2-5; 7 nucleotides line up with TRBD1. V trimming: 4 bases; J trimming: 5 bases; junction bases outside the gene matches: 8. Looked up from germline, CDR1 is SGHNT and CDR2 is YYREEE (reference sequence). The CDR3 is 14 amino acids.

The rearrangement joins TRBV5-1 to TRBJ2-5; no firm D call. The germline CDR1 and CDR2 sequences are SGHRS and YFSETQ. V lost 5 bases and J lost 0, with 14 bases in between. The length of the CDR3 is 15 residues. CDR3 bases: TGCGCCAGCAGTCCAGCCCTAGTGTACCAAGAGACCCAGTACTTC. This sequence encodes CASSPALVYQETQYF.